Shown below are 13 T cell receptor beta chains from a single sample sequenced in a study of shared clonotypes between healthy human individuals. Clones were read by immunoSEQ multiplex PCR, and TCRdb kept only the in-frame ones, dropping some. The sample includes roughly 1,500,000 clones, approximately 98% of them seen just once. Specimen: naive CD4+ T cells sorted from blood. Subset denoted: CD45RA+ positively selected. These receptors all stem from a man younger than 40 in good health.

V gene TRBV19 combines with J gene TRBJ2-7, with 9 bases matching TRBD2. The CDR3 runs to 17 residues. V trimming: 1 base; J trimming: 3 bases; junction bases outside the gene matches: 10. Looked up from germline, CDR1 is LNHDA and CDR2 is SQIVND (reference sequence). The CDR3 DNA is TGTGCCAGTAGTATAGGAATTAGCGGGAGTAGGATCTACGAGCAGTACTTC. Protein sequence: CASSIGISGSRIYEQYF.

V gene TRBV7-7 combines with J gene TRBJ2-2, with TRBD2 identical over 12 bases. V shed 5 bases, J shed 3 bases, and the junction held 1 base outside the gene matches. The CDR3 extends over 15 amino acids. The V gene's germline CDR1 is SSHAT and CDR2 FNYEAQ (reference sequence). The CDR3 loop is CASSRLAGDTGELFF. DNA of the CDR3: TGTGCCAGCAGCAGACTAGCGGGAGACACCGGGGAGCTGTTTTTT.

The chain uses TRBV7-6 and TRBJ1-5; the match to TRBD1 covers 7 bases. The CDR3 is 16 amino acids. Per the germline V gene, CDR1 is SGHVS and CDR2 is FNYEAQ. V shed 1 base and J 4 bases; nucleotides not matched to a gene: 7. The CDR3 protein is CASSLEVTGANQPQHF. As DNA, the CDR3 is TGTGCCAGCAGCTTAGAAGTTACAGGGGCGAATCAGCCCCAGCATTTT.

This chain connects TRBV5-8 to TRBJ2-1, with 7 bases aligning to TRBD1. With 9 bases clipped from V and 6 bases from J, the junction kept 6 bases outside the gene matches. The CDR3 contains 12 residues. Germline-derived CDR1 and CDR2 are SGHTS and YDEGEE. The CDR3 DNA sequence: TGTGCCACTAACCGGGACAGCAATGAGCAGTTCTTC. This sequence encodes CATNRDSNEQFF.

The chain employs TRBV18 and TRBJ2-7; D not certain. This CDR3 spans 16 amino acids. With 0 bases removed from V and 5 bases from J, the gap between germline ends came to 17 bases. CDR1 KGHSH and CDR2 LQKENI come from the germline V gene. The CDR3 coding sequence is TGTGCCAGCTCACCACCGATCAGTAAGGTAAGCGACGAGCAGTACTTC. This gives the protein CASSPPISKVSDEQYF.

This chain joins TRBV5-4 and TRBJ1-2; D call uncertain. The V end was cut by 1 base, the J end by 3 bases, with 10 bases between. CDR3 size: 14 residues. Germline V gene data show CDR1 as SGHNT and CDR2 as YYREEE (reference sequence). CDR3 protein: CASSLSGTYYGYTF. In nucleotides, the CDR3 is TGTGCCAGCAGCTTGTCAGGCACCTACTATGGCTACACCTTC.

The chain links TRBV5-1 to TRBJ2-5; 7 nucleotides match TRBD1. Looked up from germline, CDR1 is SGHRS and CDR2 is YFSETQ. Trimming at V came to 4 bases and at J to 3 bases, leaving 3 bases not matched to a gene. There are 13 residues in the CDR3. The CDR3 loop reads CASSPGQEETQYF. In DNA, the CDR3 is TGCGCCAGCAGCCCCGGACAGGAAGAGACCCAGTACTTC.

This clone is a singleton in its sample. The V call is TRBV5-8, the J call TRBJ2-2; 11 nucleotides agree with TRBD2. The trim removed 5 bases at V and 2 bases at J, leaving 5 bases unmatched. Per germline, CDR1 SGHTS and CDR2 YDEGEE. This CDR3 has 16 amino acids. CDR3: CASRSGLAGNTGELFF. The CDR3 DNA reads TGTGCCAGCAGATCTGGACTAGCGGGCAACACCGGGGAGCTGTTTTTT.

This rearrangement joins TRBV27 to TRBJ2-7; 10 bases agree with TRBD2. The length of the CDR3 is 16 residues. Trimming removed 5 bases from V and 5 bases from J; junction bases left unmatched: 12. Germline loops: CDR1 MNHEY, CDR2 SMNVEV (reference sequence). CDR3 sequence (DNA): TGTGCCAGCAGTGGCGTCGGGCTAGCGGGAGAGGACGAGCAGTACTTC. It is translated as CASSGVGLAGEDEQYF.

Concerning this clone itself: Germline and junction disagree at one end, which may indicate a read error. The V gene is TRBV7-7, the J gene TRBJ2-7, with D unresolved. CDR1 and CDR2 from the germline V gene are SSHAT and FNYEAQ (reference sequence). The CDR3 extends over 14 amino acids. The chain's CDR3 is CASSFGQYSYEQYF. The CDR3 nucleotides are TGTGCTAGCAGCTTTGGTCAGTACTCCTACGAGCAGTACTTC. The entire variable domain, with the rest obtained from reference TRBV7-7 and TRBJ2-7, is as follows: GAGVSQSPRYKVTKRGQDVTLRCDPISSHATLYWYQQALGQGPEFLTYFNYEAQPDKSGLPSDRFSAERPEGSISTLTIQRTEQRDSAMYRCASSFGQYSYEQYFGPGTRLTVT.

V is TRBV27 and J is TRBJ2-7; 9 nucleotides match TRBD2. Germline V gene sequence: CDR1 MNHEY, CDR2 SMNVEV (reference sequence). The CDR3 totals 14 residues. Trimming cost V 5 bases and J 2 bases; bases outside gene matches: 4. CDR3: CASSRTSETYEQYF. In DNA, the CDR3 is TGTGCCAGCAGTAGGACTAGCGAGACCTACGAGCAGTACTTC.

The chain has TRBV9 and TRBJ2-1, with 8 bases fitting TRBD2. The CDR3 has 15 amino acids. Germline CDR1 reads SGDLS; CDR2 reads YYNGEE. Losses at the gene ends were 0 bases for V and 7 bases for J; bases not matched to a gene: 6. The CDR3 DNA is TGTGCCAGCAGCGTAGATCTAGCGGGTCTAAATGAGCAGTTCTTC. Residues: CASSVDLAGLNEQFF.

CDR3 loop: CASSRLAGDAAQFF. The DNA for the CDR3 is TGCGCCAGCAGCAGACTAGCGGGAGATGCTGCCCAGTTCTTC. The chain links TRBV10-1 to TRBJ2-1; 12 bases map to TRBD2. V dropped 6 bases and J dropped 13; count of bases not matched to a gene: 10. CDR1 WNHNN and CDR2 SYGVQD come from the germline V gene (reference sequence). The CDR3 runs 14 residues.